This T cell receptor (beta chain) came from a study of CD8 T cells in Susac syndrome. Sequencing targeted TCR beta in blood CD8+ and CD4+ T cells. With random hexamers, reverse transcription was performed on about 0.5 to 1 ug of RNA. The CDR3 of TCR beta was amplified by immunoSEQ multiplex PCR across 54 Vbeta and 13 Jbeta. TCRdb reprocessed the immunoSEQ multiplex PCR reads with MiXCR, giving one entry per CDR3 protein. The sample holds a few hundred thousand distinct CDR3 sequences; about 90% are singletons and the top ten take 0.06% to 0.075%. The CDR3 covers 14 residues. Between the trimmed V and J ends, which lost 5 bases and 2 bases, there was a span of 13 bases.

The chain links TRBV12-3 or TRBV12-4 to TRBJ2-7, with D possibly TRBD1 on 6 matching bases. Sequencing used CD4+ T cells from PBMCs. The clonotype was recovered from a human donor with multiple sclerosis. CDR3 sequence: CASSLTGFTYEQYF. CDR3 sequence (DNA): TGTGCCAGCAGTCTTACAGGGTTCACCTACGAGCAGTACTTC.